One sample yielded the 32 T cell receptor beta chains listed below, sequenced in a study of shared clonotypes between healthy human individuals. The method was immunoSEQ multiplex PCR; TCRdb's version includes in-frame clones alone and lacks a portion of them. The sample records around 2,000,000 clones, 93% being singletons. It was CD45RO-negative cells, positively selected for CCR7, that made up naive CD8 cells, with terminally differentiated effector memory CD45RA+ cells excluded. Sequencing used naive CD8+ T cells from PBMCs. The receptors come from a man aged 18 to 35 in good health. Some clones in this sample may be carry-over from other donors' samples.

The gene calls are TRBV19 and TRBJ2-1, with TRBD2 matching over 10 bases. The CDR3 consists of 16 residues. Germline V gives CDR1 LNHDA, CDR2 SQIVND (reference sequence). V lost 3 bases, J lost 4 bases, and 6 bases stayed unmatched. The CDR3 DNA reads as TGTGCCAGTAGTATCGTAGAACTAGCGGGGTACAATGAGCAGTTCTTC. Encoded protein: CASSIVELAGYNEQFF.

The CDR3 nucleotides are TGTGCCAGCAGCCATCTGTCGGGACAGGGTGGTAATGAGCAGTTCTTC. Translated, it gives CASSHLSGQGGNEQFF. This sequence joins TRBV7-3 and TRBJ2-1; the match to TRBD1 covers 9 bases. Germline trimming cut 5 bases from V and 7 bases from J; bases unmatched to any gene: 12. The CDR3 runs to 16 residues. CDR1 is SGHTA, CDR2 FQGTGA, per germline. The variable domain in full, with the rest retrieved from reference TRBV7-3 and TRBJ2-1, is GAGVSQTPSNKVTEKGKYVELRCDPISGHTALYWYRQSLGQGPEFLIYFQGTGAADDSGLPNDRFFAVRPEGSVSTLKIQRTERGDSAVYLCASSHLSGQGGNEQFFGPGTRLTVL.

V is TRBV5-8 and J is TRBJ2-1; 7 positions agree with TRBD2. Germline V lookup: CDR1 SGHTS, CDR2 YDEGEE. The CDR3 contains 14 residues. With 3 bases clipped from V and 2 bases from J, the junction kept 2 bases outside the gene matches. The CDR3 here is CASSSGLAYNEQFF. CDR3 sequence (DNA): TGTGCCAGCAGCTCTGGACTAGCCTACAATGAGCAGTTCTTC.

The rearrangement links TRBV7-7 to TRBJ2-1, with TRBD2 matching 11 bases. The junction had 4 bases not matched to a gene; V was cut back by 1 base and J by 5 bases. Germline-derived CDR1 and CDR2 are SSHAT and FNYEAQ (reference sequence). CDR3 length: 16 residues. Here the CDR3 reads CASSLVSSGRNNEQFF. The CDR3 bases are TGTGCCAGCAGCTTAGTATCTAGCGGGAGGAACAATGAGCAGTTCTTC.

For the CDR3, the DNA is TGCAGCGTTCTACAGGGGAACAATGAGCAGTTCTTC. It encodes CSVLQGNNEQFF. The J gene is TRBJ2-1, the V gene TRBV29-1, with 7 bases matching TRBD1. The CDR3 runs to 12 residues. Germline assignment: CDR1 SQVTM and CDR2 ANQGSEA. Trimming cost V 5 bases and J 5 bases; bases outside gene matches: 3.

The V and J genes are TRBV29-1 and TRBJ2-3; TRBD1 aligns across 8 bases. V was clipped by 2 bases and J by 7 bases; unmatched bases: 23. The germline V gene encodes CDR1 SQVTM and CDR2 ANQGSEA. CDR3 length equals 19 residues. CDR3 amino acids: CSVEFLSPGTGLLLNTQYF. CDR3 sequence (DNA): TGCAGCGTTGAATTTTTAAGTCCCGGGACAGGACTACTTCTCAATACGCAGTATTTT.

V gene TRBV2 combines with J gene TRBJ2-3, with a weak D call TRBD2 (6 bases). The CDR3 extends over 14 amino acids. The V end lost 6 bases, the J end lost 0 bases, and 10 bases lay between the germline ends. Per germline, CDR1 SNHLY and CDR2 FYNNEI. The CDR3 DNA reads as TGTGCCAGCAGGCCGGGGGACAGCACAGATACGCAGTATTTT. It encodes CASRPGDSTDTQYF.

This rearrangement joins TRBV19 to TRBJ2-1; TRBD2 is a possible D gene (7 bases). V lost 8 bases and J lost 0, with 17 bases in between. The CDR3 is 16 amino acids. The germline V gene has CDR1 LNHDA and CDR2 SQIVND (reference sequence). The CDR3 DNA follows: TGTGCCAGTTGTGGCGGGGGCAGTAACTCCTACAATGAGCAGTTCTTC. This translates into CASCGGGSNSYNEQFF. Drawing the rest from reference TRBV19 and TRBJ2-1, the complete variable domain is DGGITQSPKYLFRKEGQNVTLSCEQNLNHDAMYWYRQDPGQGLRLIYYSQIVNDFQKGDIAEGYSVSREKKESFPLTVTSAQKNPTAFYLCASCGGGSNSYNEQFFGPGTRLTVL.

As concerns this clone: The sample holds other DNA sequences that translate to the same CDR3. The V gene is TRBV27, the J gene TRBJ2-7; 8 bases are shared with TRBD2. CDR3 length equals 13 residues. Germline V lookup: CDR1 MNHEY, CDR2 SMNVEV (reference sequence). V was pared by 2 bases and J by 3 bases, with 0 bases of the junction left unmatched. The CDR3 bases are TGTGCCAGCAGTTTACTAGCGGGCTACGAGCAGTACTTC. It translates to CASSLLAGYEQYF.

The chain recombines TRBV7-2 with TRBJ1-2, with 10 bases lining up with TRBD1. This CDR3 comprises 17 residues. V lost 2 bases and J lost 4; bases outside the gene matches: 10. CDR1 is SGHTA and CDR2 is FQGNSA in the germline V gene. For the CDR3, the DNA is TGTGCCAGCAGCTTATCGCTTCGACAGGGGGCCTCCTATGGCTACACCTTC. Its protein is CASSLSLRQGASYGYTF.

DNA of the CDR3: TGTGCCAGCACCCTTACTGGGGGGGCCTACGAGCAGTACTTC. Translated: CASTLTGGAYEQYF. The rearrangement links TRBV28 to TRBJ2-7, with TRBD2 identical over 7 bases. J lost 2 bases, V lost 7 bases, and 8 bases had no gene match. The CDR3 is made up of 14 amino acids. Germline V gene sequence: CDR1 MDHEN, CDR2 SYDVKM. Variable domain in full (rest from reference TRBV28 and TRBJ2-7): DVKVTQSSRYLVKRTGEKVFLECVQDMDHENMFWYRQDPGLGLRLIYFSYDVKMKEKGDIPEGYSVSREKKERFSLILESASTNQTSMYLCASTLTGGAYEQYFGPGTRLTVT.

In its sample, this clone was seen once. This sequence joins TRBV9 and TRBJ1-1, with D unresolved. Trimming removed 4 bases at V and 5 bases at J, with 12 bases between. Germline-derived CDR1 and CDR2 are SGDLS and YYNGEE. This CDR3 region has 13 residues. The CDR3 nucleotides read TGTGCCAGCAGCTGGACTGCGAAGACTGAAGCTTTCTTT. Translation gives CASSWTAKTEAFF.

The V gene is TRBV4-1, the J gene TRBJ2-5; TRBD2 matches at 11 bases. Per germline, CDR1 MGHRA and CDR2 YSYEKL. V lost 4 bases and J lost 5; bases outside the gene matches: 9. There are 16 residues in the CDR3. CDR3 protein: CASSLGTSGRGETQYF. The CDR3 nucleotides are TGCGCCAGCAGCCTTGGAACTAGCGGGAGAGGGGAGACCCAGTACTTC.

V gene TRBV11-2 combines with J gene TRBJ2-1; D gene ambiguous. This CDR3 spans 16 amino acids. CDR1 and CDR2 from the germline V gene are SGHAT and FQNNGV. The V and J ends lost 2 bases and 0 bases respectively, with 11 bases between them. The chain's CDR3 is CASSLFSQSSYNEQFF. Here the CDR3 DNA reads TGTGCCAGCAGCTTATTCTCCCAAAGCTCCTACAATGAGCAGTTCTTC.

This clone showed up just a few times. Additional DNA sequences in this sample encode the identical CDR3. The CDR3 loop is CASSQGGQPQHF. DNA of the CDR3: TGTGCCAGCAGCCAAGGGGGGCAGCCCCAGCATTTT. This chain links TRBV4-2 with TRBJ1-5; D possibly corresponds to TRBD1 (5 bases). The CDR3 totals 12 residues. The V end lost 1 base, the J end lost 7 bases, and 5 bases lay between the germline ends. From germline, CDR1 is LGHNA and CDR2 YNFKEQ.

V gene TRBV30 combines with J gene TRBJ2-7, with D perhaps matching TRBD2 (5 bases). The germline V gene encodes CDR1 GTSNPN and CDR2 SVGIG (reference sequence). The CDR3 is 16 residues long. The V gene lost 0 bases and the J gene lost 3 bases, with 18 bases spanning the gap. CDR3 protein: CAWSVFAQRNYYEQYF. The CDR3 DNA is TGTGCCTGGAGTGTGTTCGCCCAGCGGAATTACTACGAGCAGTACTTC.

The chain joins TRBV4-3 to TRBJ2-6; 7 nucleotides agree with TRBD1. The length of the CDR3 is 18 residues. Germline V lookup: CDR1 LGHNA, CDR2 YSLEER. Unmatched junction bases numbered 5, after V lost 0 bases and J lost 0 bases. Here the CDR3 reads CASSQEPGQSSGANVLTF. The CDR3 coding sequence is TGCGCCAGCAGCCAAGAACCGGGACAGAGCTCTGGGGCCAACGTCCTGACTTTC.

The V and J genes are TRBV27 and TRBJ2-3, with D unresolved. Germline values: CDR1 MNHEY, CDR2 SMNVEV (reference sequence). The V end lost 0 bases, the J end lost 4 bases, and 11 bases lay between the germline ends. This CDR3 comprises 15 residues. The CDR3 region is CASSLSLVRSDTQYF. Here the CDR3 DNA reads TGTGCCAGCAGTTTATCGTTGGTTCGTTCAGATACGCAGTATTTT.

V is TRBV12-5 and J is TRBJ1-2; D not resolved. The germline CDR1 and CDR2 sequences are LGHNT and FRNRAP. CDR3 length: 15 amino acids. Trimming stripped 6 bases from V and 4 bases from J, with 18 bases between. Here the CDR3 reads CASGYNNVLLYGYTF. The CDR3 nucleotides are TGTGCTAGTGGCTACAACAATGTTCTTCTCTATGGCTACACCTTC.

Concerning this clone itself: Possible read error: a much larger clone is one base away. The sample holds other DNA sequences that translate to the same CDR3. This sequence joins TRBV6-6 and TRBJ2-7; D ambiguous. This CDR3 has 11 residues. Germline V gives CDR1 MNHNY, CDR2 SVGAGI (reference sequence). The CDR3 loop is CASSYSDEQYF. DNA of the CDR3: TGTGCCAGCAGTTACTCCGACGAGCAGTACTTC.

The rearrangement joins TRBV28 to TRBJ2-1, with 8 bases lining up with TRBD2. Germline trimming cut 4 bases from V and 5 bases from J; bases unmatched to any gene: 10. The CDR3 has 16 residues. Per the germline V gene, CDR1 is MDHEN and CDR2 is SYDVKM. The CDR3 region is CASSSEGAGVDNEQFF. The CDR3 nucleotides read TGTGCCAGCAGTTCCGAAGGAGCGGGAGTTGACAATGAGCAGTTCTTC. Combining the CDR3 with reference TRBV28 and TRBJ2-1 gives the whole variable domain DVKVTQSSRYLVKRTGEKVFLECVQDMDHENMFWYRQDPGLGLRLIYFSYDVKMKEKGDIPEGYSVSREKKERFSLILESASTNQTSMYLCASSSEGAGVDNEQFFGPGTRLTVL.

CDR3 in DNA: TGTGCCAGCAGCTTAGGAGGTAGTGGGTATGGCTACACCTTC. Encoded protein: CASSLGGSGYGYTF. The chain combines TRBV11-1 with TRBJ1-2; no clear D. The CDR3 contains 14 residues. Per germline, CDR1 SGHAT and CDR2 FQDESV (reference sequence). The germline V and J ends were trimmed by 1 base and 5 bases, with 11 bases remaining between them.

This chain links TRBV29-1 with TRBJ2-7; unclear D gene. Germline V CDR1 and CDR2: SQVTM, ANQGSEA. V lost 5 bases and J 3 bases, leaving 5 bases between the germline ends. The CDR3 runs 10 residues. The CDR3 sequence: CSVIVYEQYF. The CDR3 DNA is TGCAGCGTTATCGTCTACGAGCAGTACTTC.

The chain uses TRBV30 and TRBJ2-5; 8 bases line up with TRBD2. Unmatched junction bases numbered 10, after V lost 8 bases and J lost 5 bases. There are 13 residues in the CDR3. The germline V gene has CDR1 GTSNPN and CDR2 SVGIG (reference sequence). The CDR3: CAMSAGGGETQYF. CDR3 in DNA: TGTGCCATGTCGGCGGGAGGCGGGGAGACCCAGTACTTC.

The chain has TRBV11-2 and TRBJ2-7; either TRBD1 or TRBD2 may fit D (5 bases each). The CDR3 contains 17 residues. The germline CDR1 and CDR2 sequences are SGHAT and FQNNGV. V shed 4 bases and J shed 0 bases, with 19 bases lying between them. The CDR3 DNA reads TGTGCCAGCAGCTCCCGAGGTGGGGGACGCCACTCCTACGAGCAGTACTTC. Protein sequence: CASSSRGGGRHSYEQYF.

The chain uses TRBV9 and TRBJ1-1; D not certain. V was pared by 3 bases and J by 7 bases, with 10 bases between. This CDR3 contains 12 residues. Germline CDR1 and CDR2: SGDLS and YYNGEE. The CDR3 DNA reads TGTGCCAGCAGCGCAGGCGGGTTTGAAGCTTTCTTT. Translation gives CASSAGGFEAFF.

The chain is built from TRBV5-4 and TRBJ1-2; D might be TRBD1 (6 bases). The CDR3 runs to 14 residues. Germline loops: CDR1 SGHNT, CDR2 YYREEE (reference sequence). The V end was cut by 8 bases, the J end by 4 bases, with 18 bases between. The CDR3 protein is CASNPDSTLYGYTF. The CDR3 nucleotides read TGTGCCAGTAACCCGGACAGTACCCTCTATGGCTACACCTTC.

The J gene is TRBJ2-7, the V gene TRBV7-8; 9 nucleotides match TRBD2. CDR1 and CDR2 from the germline V gene are SGHVS and FQNEAQ. CDR3 size: 18 residues. Unmatched junction bases numbered 15, after V lost 2 bases and J lost 4 bases. The DNA for the CDR3 is TGTGCCAGCAGCTTAAAGATGGCGGGAGGGGCTCCGGGGTACGAGCAGTACTTC. As protein: CASSLKMAGGAPGYEQYF.

The chain employs TRBV11-2 and TRBJ1-1, with unresolved D. Per the germline V gene, CDR1 is SGHAT and CDR2 is FQNNGV. The CDR3 has 14 amino acids. V lost 4 bases and J lost 8, with 17 bases in between. This CDR3 is CASSSPVWGGEAFF. CDR3 nucleotide sequence: TGTGCCAGCAGCTCCCCTGTCTGGGGAGGCGAAGCTTTCTTT.

The chain carries TRBV7-9 and TRBJ2-1; 7 positions match TRBD1. The germline CDR1 and CDR2 sequences are SEHNR and FQNEAQ (reference sequence). With 5 bases clipped from V and 10 bases from J, the junction kept 11 bases outside the gene matches. CDR3 length equals 14 residues. The CDR3 loop reads CASSQEGRTGEQFF. CDR3 coding DNA: TGTGCCAGCAGCCAAGAAGGACGGACAGGCGAGCAGTTCTTC.

The chain joins TRBV11-2 to TRBJ1-2, with 7 positions matching TRBD1. This CDR3 spans 19 amino acids. Looked up from germline, CDR1 is SGHAT and CDR2 is FQNNGV. J was trimmed by 7 bases and V by 1 base; bases with no gene match: 21. The chain's CDR3 is CASSLGGSGTDPSRGGYTF. CDR3 coding DNA: TGTGCCAGCAGCTTAGGGGGGAGCGGGACAGACCCATCCCGGGGTGGCTACACCTTC.

Note on this clone: Distinct nucleotide sequences in the sample also encode this CDR3. The chain combines TRBV7-9 with TRBJ2-1; TRBD1 matches at 8 bases. CDR1 is SEHNR and CDR2 is FQNEAQ in the germline V gene (reference sequence). CDR3 length equals 11 residues. V lost 5 bases, J lost 14 bases, and 5 bases stayed unmatched. The CDR3 DNA reads as TGTGCCAGCAGCCTCGGACAGGGCAAGTTCTTC. Translated: CASSLGQGKFF.